A selection of T cell receptor beta chains follows, all from one sample in a study of T cells after yellow fever vaccination. TCRdb reanalysed the 5' RACE reads using MiXCR and keeps one entry per CDR3 protein. The data show about 99,000 distinct CDR3 sequences, 4.5% to 6% seen once. This specimen was CD8+ T cells sorted from PBMCs, taken 10 days after the yellow fever booster vaccination. These receptors all stem from a man between 18 and 29 years old who received the YFV17D yellow fever vaccine. CDR3s include the opening cysteine and the closing phenylalanine or tryptophan. D genes are given only for firm matches. Only some rows state a clone size, as once, few, many or a class for expanded clones.

j_call: TRBJ1-1
v_call: TRBV5-1
d_call: -
clone_size: few
cdr3_aa: CASSPGSGANGAEAFF
cdr3_nt: TGCGCCAGCAGCCCCGGTTCGGGGGCCAATGGGGCTGAAGCTTTCTTT

j_call: TRBJ1-2
v_call: TRBV12-3/TRBV12-4
d_call: -
clone_size: -
cdr3_aa: CASSFNGIQGYTF
cdr3_nt: TGTGCCAGCAGTTTTAATGGGATTCAGGGCTACACCTTC

j_call: TRBJ2-1
v_call: TRBV13
d_call: TRBD2
clone_size: -
cdr3_aa: CASSPISGGNNEQFF
cdr3_nt: TGTGCCAGCAGCCCCATAAGCGGGGGTAACAATGAGCAGTTCTTC

j_call: TRBJ2-7
v_call: TRBV2
d_call: TRBD1
clone_size: few
cdr3_aa: CASTPYLGQTFSEQYF
cdr3_nt: TGTGCCAGCACCCCATACCTGGGACAGACGTTCAGCGAGCAGTACTTC

j_call: TRBJ2-1
v_call: TRBV24-1
d_call: -
clone_size: -
cdr3_aa: CATRTNREQGEQFF
cdr3_nt: TGTGCCACCAGAACAAACAGGGAGCAGGGTGAGCAGTTCTTC

j_call: TRBJ2-7
v_call: TRBV20-1
d_call: -
clone_size: few
cdr3_aa: CSANHRGLSYEQYF
cdr3_nt: TGCAGTGCCAACCACCGGGGGCTCTCCTACGAGCAGTACTTC

j_call: TRBJ2-1
v_call: TRBV7-6
d_call: TRBD1
clone_size: few
cdr3_aa: CASSSDRGDYNEQFF
cdr3_nt: TGTGCCAGCAGCTCGGACAGGGGCGATTACAATGAGCAGTTCTTC

j_call: TRBJ2-1
v_call: TRBV9
d_call: TRBD2
clone_size: few
cdr3_aa: CASSWAGGPEQFF
cdr3_nt: TGTGCCAGCAGCTGGGCGGGGGGACCCGAGCAGTTCTTC

j_call: TRBJ1-2
v_call: TRBV5-6
d_call: -
clone_size: many
cdr3_aa: CASSLLPGNGYTF
cdr3_nt: TGTGCCAGCAGCTTATTACCGGGGAATGGCTACACCTTC

j_call: TRBJ2-2
v_call: TRBV5-6
d_call: TRBD2
clone_size: few
cdr3_aa: CATSLRPGLAAVNTGELFF
cdr3_nt: TGTGCCACTTCCCTCCGCCCGGGACTAGCGGCGGTCAACACCGGGGAGCTGTTTTTT

j_call: TRBJ2-3
v_call: TRBV12-3/TRBV12-4
d_call: TRBD2
clone_size: many
cdr3_aa: CASSLLAGGPDTQYF
cdr3_nt: TGTGCCAGCAGTTTACTGGCGGGGGGGCCTGATACGCAGTATTTT

j_call: TRBJ1-5
v_call: TRBV6-2/TRBV6-3
d_call: -
clone_size: -
cdr3_aa: CASSYSLNGQPQHF
cdr3_nt: TGTGCCAGCAGTTACTCTTTAAACGGTCAGCCCCAGCATTTT

j_call: TRBJ1-5
v_call: TRBV7-2
d_call: TRBD1
clone_size: -
cdr3_aa: CASSLWGQGNQPQHF
cdr3_nt: TGTGCCAGCAGCTTATGGGGACAGGGGAATCAGCCCCAGCATTTT

j_call: TRBJ2-1
v_call: TRBV7-9
d_call: -
clone_size: few
cdr3_aa: CASSFNEQFF
cdr3_nt: TGTGCCAGCAGCTTCAATGAGCAGTTCTTC

j_call: TRBJ2-1
v_call: TRBV7-9
d_call: TRBD2
clone_size: few
cdr3_aa: CASSDGGGRNEQFF
cdr3_nt: TGTGCCAGCAGCGACGGCGGGGGGCGGAATGAGCAGTTCTTC

j_call: TRBJ1-1
v_call: TRBV12-3/TRBV12-4
d_call: -
clone_size: -
cdr3_aa: CASSLIRQGEAFF
cdr3_nt: TGTGCCAGCAGTTTAATAAGGCAGGGTGAAGCTTTCTTT

j_call: TRBJ2-3
v_call: TRBV20-1
d_call: -
clone_size: -
cdr3_aa: CSAGRTQADTQYF
cdr3_nt: TGCAGTGCTGGGCGCACTCAAGCAGATACGCAGTATTTT

j_call: TRBJ1-1
v_call: TRBV6-2/TRBV6-3
d_call: -
clone_size: -
cdr3_aa: CASSPALGGTEAFF
cdr3_nt: TGTGCCAGCAGTCCCGCACTCGGGGGCACTGAAGCTTTCTTT

j_call: TRBJ2-2
v_call: TRBV6-6
d_call: -
clone_size: few
cdr3_aa: CAVADTGELFF
cdr3_nt: TGTGCCGTAGCGGACACCGGGGAGCTGTTTTTT

j_call: TRBJ2-7
v_call: TRBV18
d_call: -
clone_size: few
cdr3_aa: CASLATGAYEQYF
cdr3_nt: TGTGCCAGCTTAGCGACCGGGGCCTACGAGCAGTACTTC

j_call: TRBJ2-1
v_call: TRBV20-1
d_call: TRBD2
clone_size: -
cdr3_aa: CSARDSAGAYNEQFF
cdr3_nt: TGCAGTGCTAGAGATTCGGCGGGAGCCTACAATGAGCAGTTCTTC

j_call: TRBJ2-5
v_call: TRBV4-1
d_call: -
clone_size: -
cdr3_aa: CASSQVARVVQETQYF
cdr3_nt: TGCGCCAGCAGCCAAGTCGCCAGGGTTGTACAAGAGACCCAGTACTTC

j_call: TRBJ1-2
v_call: TRBV5-4
d_call: -
clone_size: few
cdr3_aa: CASSDSGTFNYGYTF
cdr3_nt: TGTGCCAGCAGCGATTCCGGGACATTCAACTATGGCTACACCTTC

j_call: TRBJ2-5
v_call: TRBV27
d_call: -
clone_size: many
cdr3_aa: CASSLRQQETQYF
cdr3_nt: TGTGCCAGCAGTTTAAGACAGCAAGAGACCCAGTACTTC

j_call: TRBJ1-1
v_call: TRBV2
d_call: -
clone_size: few
cdr3_aa: CASSATSKSEAFF
cdr3_nt: TGTGCCAGCAGTGCCACTTCTAAATCTGAAGCTTTCTTT

j_call: TRBJ1-6
v_call: TRBV6-5
d_call: -
clone_size: -
cdr3_aa: CASSWGDGNSPLHF
cdr3_nt: TGTGCCAGCAGTTGGGGGGACGGCAATTCACCCCTCCACTTT

j_call: TRBJ1-1
v_call: TRBV12-3/TRBV12-4
d_call: -
clone_size: -
cdr3_aa: CASTWGDGHTEAFF
cdr3_nt: TGTGCCAGCACCTGGGGGGACGGACACACTGAAGCTTTCTTT

j_call: TRBJ2-3
v_call: TRBV7-2
d_call: TRBD2
clone_size: few
cdr3_aa: CASSLALSGSTDTQYF
cdr3_nt: TGTGCCAGCAGCTTAGCTCTTAGCGGGAGCACAGATACGCAGTATTTT

j_call: TRBJ1-2
v_call: TRBV7-9
d_call: TRBD1
clone_size: few
cdr3_aa: CASSRSVSRDRYFNGYTF
cdr3_nt: TGTGCCAGCAGCCGATCAGTATCACGGGACAGATACTTCAATGGCTACACCTTC

j_call: TRBJ1-5
v_call: TRBV6-1
d_call: -
clone_size: many
cdr3_aa: CASSDGEGGNQPQHF
cdr3_nt: TGTGCCAGCAGTGATGGGGAAGGGGGCAATCAGCCCCAGCATTTT

j_call: TRBJ2-1
v_call: TRBV7-9
d_call: TRBD1
clone_size: -
cdr3_aa: CASSLVFRGSYNEQFF
cdr3_nt: TGTGCCAGCAGCTTAGTCTTCAGGGGGTCCTACAATGAGCAGTTCTTC

j_call: TRBJ2-1
v_call: TRBV3-1
d_call: TRBD2
clone_size: -
cdr3_aa: CASSHPLAGGPGSYNEQFF
cdr3_nt: TGTGCCAGCAGCCATCCCCTAGCGGGGGGGCCCGGTTCCTACAATGAGCAGTTCTTC

j_call: TRBJ2-3
v_call: TRBV7-8
d_call: -
clone_size: many
cdr3_aa: CASSLGPSTDTQYF
cdr3_nt: TGTGCCAGCAGCTTAGGACCTAGCACAGATACGCAGTATTTT

j_call: TRBJ2-1
v_call: TRBV29-1
d_call: -
clone_size: -
cdr3_aa: CSVETPALEQFF
cdr3_nt: TGCAGCGTTGAGACCCCGGCTTTGGAGCAGTTCTTC

j_call: TRBJ2-1
v_call: TRBV14
d_call: -
clone_size: few
cdr3_aa: CASSQDSEPNEQFF
cdr3_nt: TGTGCCAGCAGCCAAGATAGTGAACCTAATGAGCAGTTCTTC

j_call: TRBJ1-1
v_call: TRBV7-2
d_call: TRBD1
clone_size: -
cdr3_aa: CASSDGQALNTEAFF
cdr3_nt: TGTGCCAGCAGCGATGGACAGGCCTTGAACACTGAAGCTTTCTTT

j_call: TRBJ1-4
v_call: TRBV4-1
d_call: -
clone_size: -
cdr3_aa: CASSQAGLIEKLFF
cdr3_nt: TGCGCCAGCAGCCAGGCAGGGTTGATTGAAAAACTGTTTTTT

j_call: TRBJ2-3
v_call: TRBV3-1
d_call: TRBD2
clone_size: many
cdr3_aa: CASSPSGGPTDTQYF
cdr3_nt: TGTGCCAGCAGCCCTAGCGGGGGTCCCACAGATACGCAGTATTTT

j_call: TRBJ2-3
v_call: TRBV7-9
d_call: TRBD1
clone_size: -
cdr3_aa: CASTNTGGNTDTQYF
cdr3_nt: TGTGCCAGCACCAATACAGGGGGAAACACAGATACGCAGTATTTT

j_call: TRBJ2-3
v_call: TRBV29-1
d_call: TRBD1
clone_size: many
cdr3_aa: CSADYTGTGYDTQYF
cdr3_nt: TGCAGCGCGGACTACACCGGGACAGGGTATGATACGCAGTATTTT

j_call: TRBJ2-4
v_call: TRBV12-3/TRBV12-4
d_call: TRBD1
clone_size: many
cdr3_aa: CASSPGTGGRSKNIQYF
cdr3_nt: TGTGCCAGCAGTCCCGGGACAGGGGGCCGATCCAAAAACATTCAGTACTTC

j_call: TRBJ2-1
v_call: TRBV6-6
d_call: TRBD2
clone_size: -
cdr3_aa: CASSYKAGGMSEQFF
cdr3_nt: TGTGCCAGCAGTTACAAAGCGGGGGGGATGAGTGAGCAGTTCTTC

j_call: TRBJ1-4
v_call: TRBV15
d_call: -
clone_size: -
cdr3_aa: CATSRDGQTNEKLFF
cdr3_nt: TGTGCCACCAGCAGAGATGGACAGACTAATGAAAAACTGTTTTTT

j_call: TRBJ1-2
v_call: TRBV12-3/TRBV12-4
d_call: -
clone_size: many
cdr3_aa: CASSFGGDLYGYTF
cdr3_nt: TGTGCCAGCAGTTTTGGAGGGGATCTCTATGGCTACACCTTC

j_call: TRBJ1-5
v_call: TRBV6-6
d_call: -
clone_size: few
cdr3_aa: CASSLDKLNQPQHF
cdr3_nt: TGTGCCAGCAGCTTGGACAAGCTCAATCAGCCCCAGCATTTT

j_call: TRBJ1-4
v_call: TRBV7-9
d_call: -
clone_size: few
cdr3_aa: CASSFSEELFF
cdr3_nt: TGTGCCAGCAGTTTCAGCGAGGAACTGTTTTTT

j_call: TRBJ1-2
v_call: TRBV6-5
d_call: -
clone_size: -
cdr3_aa: CASSYGSGANYGYTF
cdr3_nt: TGTGCCAGCAGTTACGGTTCAGGTGCAAACTATGGCTACACCTTC

j_call: TRBJ1-2
v_call: TRBV6-5
d_call: -
clone_size: -
cdr3_aa: CASTNVGYGYTF
cdr3_nt: TGTGCCAGCACCAACGTGGGTTATGGCTACACCTTC

j_call: TRBJ2-7
v_call: TRBV5-4
d_call: -
clone_size: -
cdr3_aa: CASSFSGGTEYEQYF
cdr3_nt: TGTGCCAGCAGCTTCTCAGGGGGGACGGAGTACGAGCAGTACTTC

j_call: TRBJ2-1
v_call: TRBV29-1
d_call: -
clone_size: -
cdr3_aa: CSVDAEWGTGGSYNEQFF
cdr3_nt: TGCAGCGTTGACGCTGAATGGGGGACCGGGGGCTCCTACAATGAGCAGTTCTTC

j_call: TRBJ2-2
v_call: TRBV7-3
d_call: TRBD2
clone_size: few
cdr3_aa: CASSLRVRGLAVHGELFF
cdr3_nt: TGTGCCAGCAGCTTAAGGGTTCGGGGACTAGCTGTTCACGGGGAGCTGTTTTTT

j_call: TRBJ1-5
v_call: TRBV6-5
d_call: -
clone_size: few
cdr3_aa: CASSHDEGNQPQHF
cdr3_nt: TGTGCCAGCAGCCACGACGAGGGCAATCAGCCCCAGCATTTT

j_call: TRBJ2-7
v_call: TRBV10-3
d_call: -
clone_size: -
cdr3_aa: CASQGNYEQYF
cdr3_nt: TGTGCCTCGCAGGGGAACTACGAGCAGTACTTC

j_call: TRBJ1-6
v_call: TRBV5-1
d_call: -
clone_size: -
cdr3_aa: CASRRQSGNSPLHF
cdr3_nt: TGCGCCAGCAGGCGACAGTCTGGCAATTCACCCCTCCACTTT

j_call: TRBJ1-1
v_call: TRBV28
d_call: TRBD1
clone_size: few
cdr3_aa: CASSFVGVVTGDEAFF
cdr3_nt: TGTGCCAGCAGTTTTGTTGGCGTGGTCACAGGGGATGAAGCTTTCTTT

j_call: TRBJ1-2
v_call: TRBV7-9
d_call: TRBD1
clone_size: -
cdr3_aa: CASSPPGGLYYGYTF
cdr3_nt: TGTGCCAGCAGTCCCCCAGGGGGCCTTTACTATGGCTACACCTTC

j_call: TRBJ2-2
v_call: TRBV7-2
d_call: -
clone_size: many
cdr3_aa: CASSLEAQAGELFF
cdr3_nt: TGTGCCAGCAGCTTAGAGGCGCAGGCCGGGGAGCTGTTTTTT

j_call: TRBJ2-1
v_call: TRBV7-9
d_call: TRBD1
clone_size: many
cdr3_aa: CASSSNRGSYNEQFF
cdr3_nt: TGTGCCAGCAGCTCCAACAGGGGCTCCTACAATGAGCAGTTCTTC

j_call: TRBJ1-6
v_call: TRBV4-1
d_call: -
clone_size: few
cdr3_aa: CASSQGSGYNSPLHF
cdr3_nt: TGCGCCAGCAGCCAAGGATCAGGCTATAATTCACCCCTCCACTTT

j_call: TRBJ2-2
v_call: TRBV3-1
d_call: TRBD1
clone_size: -
cdr3_aa: CASSTRTGRNTGELFF
cdr3_nt: TGTGCCAGCAGCACCCGGACAGGAAGGAACACCGGGGAGCTGTTTTTT